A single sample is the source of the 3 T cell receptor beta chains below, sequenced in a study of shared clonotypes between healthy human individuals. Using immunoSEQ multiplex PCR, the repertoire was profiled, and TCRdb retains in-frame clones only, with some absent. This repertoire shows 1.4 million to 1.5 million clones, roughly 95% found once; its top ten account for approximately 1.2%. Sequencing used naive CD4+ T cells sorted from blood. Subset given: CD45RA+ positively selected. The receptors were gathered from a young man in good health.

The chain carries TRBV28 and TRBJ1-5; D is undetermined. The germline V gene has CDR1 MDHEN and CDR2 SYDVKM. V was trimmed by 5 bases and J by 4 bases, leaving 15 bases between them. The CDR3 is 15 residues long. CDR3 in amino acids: CASSLPRRRNQPQHF. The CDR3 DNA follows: TGTGCCAGCAGTCTCCCGCGCCGTAGGAATCAGCCCCAGCATTTT.

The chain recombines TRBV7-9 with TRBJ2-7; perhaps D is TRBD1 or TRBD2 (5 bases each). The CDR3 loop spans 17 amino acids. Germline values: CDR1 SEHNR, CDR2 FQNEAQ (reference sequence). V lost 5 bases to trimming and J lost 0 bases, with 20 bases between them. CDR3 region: CASSPGPGRGSSYEQYF. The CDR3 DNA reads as TGTGCCAGCAGCCCAGGCCCGGGACGGGGCAGCTCCTACGAGCAGTACTTC.

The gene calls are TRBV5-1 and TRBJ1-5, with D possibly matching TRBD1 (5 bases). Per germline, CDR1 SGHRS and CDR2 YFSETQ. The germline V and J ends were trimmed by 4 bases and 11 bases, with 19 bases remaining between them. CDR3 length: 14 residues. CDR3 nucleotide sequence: TGCGCCAGCAGCCCTCAGGGACTATGGGAAGCCCAGCATTTT. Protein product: CASSPQGLWEAQHF.